The rows below give T cell receptor beta chains drawn from one sample of a study of response to subunit inactivated influenza vaccine. TCRdb fed the RT-PCR reads into MiXCR, producing one record per CDR3 protein. The table has over 650,000 distinct CDR3 sequences, less than 20% seen once. The sequencing here drew on PBMCs from blood, taken more than 4 days after vaccination. The receptors originated from a man aged 45 to 65 who received an inactivated influenza vaccine. Both conserved end residues are part of each CDR3. The D gene is left open where the match is weak. Not every row has a clone size; where given, it reads once, few, many or a size class.

NA | once | TRBJ1-2 | TRBV3-1 | TGTGCCAGCAGCGAATTCAACCCGGAAATAACCTTC | CASSEFNPEITF
TRBD1 | NA | TRBJ1-5 | TRBV4-2 | TGTGCCAGCAGCCCGGACAGGGGGATAGGACCCCAGCATTTT | CASSPDRGIGPQHF
TRBD1 | NA | TRBJ1-2 | TRBV6-5 | TGTGCCAGCAGTTTACAGGGGAGGGATGGCTACACCTTC | CASSLQGRDGYTF
NA | NA | TRBJ1-1 | TRBV12-3/TRBV12-4 | TGTGCCAGCAGACCTCGGGGGGGGTTGGCCACTGAAGCTTTCTTT | CASRPRGGLATEAFF
NA | NA | TRBJ2-3 | TRBV5-1 | TGCGCCAGCAGCCCCCTCGGGACCCCAGGGCTGTCAGATACGCAGTATTTT | CASSPLGTPGLSDTQYF
NA | once | TRBJ1-2 | TRBV6-2/TRBV6-3 | TGTGCCAGCAGTTACTCGACTCTAATCTCTGGCTACACCTTC | CASSYSTLISGYTF
NA | NA | TRBJ1-1 | TRBV5-1 | TGCGCCAGCAGCTTGGATCGGGCCAGGAGGGGCACTGAAGCTTTCTTT | CASSLDRARRGTEAFF
TRBD2 | NA | TRBJ2-7 | TRBV20-1 | TGCAGTGCTCACCGGACTAGTGGGTACGAGCAGTACTTC | CSAHRTSGYEQYF
TRBD1 | few | TRBJ2-2 | TRBV29-1 | TGCAGCGCCCTTCGGACAGGGGACACCGGGGAGCTGTTTTTT | CSALRTGDTGELFF
NA | NA | TRBJ2-1 | TRBV20-1 | TGCAGTGCTAGTAACCTTGGTCCTTACAATGAGCAGTTCTTC | CSASNLGPYNEQFF
TRBD1 | few | TRBJ1-6 | TRBV7-2 | TGTGCCAGCAGCAACCGGGACAGTTATTCACCCCTCCACTTT | CASSNRDSYSPLHF
NA | many | TRBJ2-3 | TRBV20-1 | TGCAGTGCCACGAAACAGCGCACAGATACGCAGTATTTT | CSATKQRTDTQYF
TRBD2 | NA | TRBJ2-7 | TRBV12-3/TRBV12-4 | TGTGCCAGCAGTTTCTACCCAGCGGGGAATTACGAGCAGTACTTC | CASSFYPAGNYEQYF
NA | NA | TRBJ2-3 | TRBV10-2 | TGCGCCAGCAGTGAAGGGACAAGCACAGATACGCAGTATTTT | CASSEGTSTDTQYF
TRBD1 | NA | TRBJ2-2 | TRBV12-3/TRBV12-4 | TGTGCCAGCGCAAGGACAGGGGTGACCGGGGAGCTGTTTTTT | CASARTGVTGELFF
NA | NA | TRBJ2-2 | TRBV6-6 | TGTGCCAGCAGTTACGTGGGATTTGGGGAGCTGTTTTTT | CASSYVGFGELFF
NA | few | TRBJ2-1 | TRBV30 | TGTGCCTGGAGTGACCCAGTCGTCTCCTACAATGAGCAGTTCTTC | CAWSDPVVSYNEQFF
NA | many | TRBJ2-7 | TRBV10-3 | TGTGCCATCAGTGAGTCCTTGCACGAGCAGTACTTC | CAISESLHEQYF
NA | NA | TRBJ2-7 | TRBV12-3/TRBV12-4 | TGTGCCAGCAGTTTGCCGGGACGGTGGAAATACGAGCAGTACTTC | CASSLPGRWKYEQYF
NA | many | TRBJ2-3 | TRBV6-5 | TGTGCCAGCAGTTCTTTGGGTCTGGCGCAGTATTTT | CASSSLGLAQYF
NA | few | TRBJ2-3 | TRBV29-1 | TGCAGCGTGAACCGGAGGGGGGATACGCAGTATTTT | CSVNRRGDTQYF
TRBD1 | NA | TRBJ2-7 | TRBV5-5 | TGTGCCAGCAGCTTGAGGGGGCACTACGAGCAGTACTTC | CASSLRGHYEQYF
NA | many | TRBJ1-3 | TRBV20-1 | TGCAGTGCTACACAGGGCCCTGGAAACACCATATATTTT | CSATQGPGNTIYF
TRBD2 | NA | TRBJ2-1 | TRBV15 | TGTGCCACCAGCAAGGGACTAGCAGCCGCCGGGGACAATGAGCAGTTCTTC | CATSKGLAAAGDNEQFF
NA | many | TRBJ2-3 | TRBV29-1 | TGCAGCGTTGAAGAGCGGCTCACAGATACGCAGTATTTT | CSVEERLTDTQYF
TRBD1 | NA | TRBJ1-1 | TRBV20-1 | TGCAGTGCTAGACGGACAGGGACGGACACTGAAGCTTTCTTT | CSARRTGTDTEAFF
TRBD2 | many | TRBJ2-1 | TRBV12-3/TRBV12-4 | TGTGCCAGCAGTACTAGCGGGGGAGTTAATGAGCAGTTCTTC | CASSTSGGVNEQFF
TRBD2 | few | TRBJ2-1 | TRBV24-1 | TGTGCCACCAGTGGCCGGGGCGGGAGCTCCTACAATGAGCAGTTCTTC | CATSGRGGSSYNEQFF
TRBD1 | NA | TRBJ1-2 | TRBV7-9 | TGTGCCAGCAGCTCGGGACAGGGGTTATACTATGGCTACACCTTC | CASSSGQGLYYGYTF
NA | NA | TRBJ1-5 | TRBV7-9 | TGTGCCAGCATCTCCCCCACCCAGCCCCAGCATTTT | CASISPTQPQHF
TRBD1 | NA | TRBJ2-1 | TRBV6-2/TRBV6-3 | TGTGCCAGCAGTTCCCTGACAGGGGAGGTCCTAAATGAGCAGTTCTTC | CASSSLTGEVLNEQFF
NA | few | TRBJ2-3 | TRBV5-6 | TGTGCCAGCAGCCCCCCGGGCGGGCTAGCAATGCAGTATTTT | CASSPPGGLAMQYF
NA | many | TRBJ2-1 | TRBV2 | TGTGCCAGCAGTACCGGGGGCTACAATGAGCAGTTCTTC | CASSTGGYNEQFF
TRBD2 | NA | TRBJ2-7 | TRBV6-2/TRBV6-3 | TGTGCCAGCAGTTACTTAGCGGGATTGCACTACGAGCAGTACTTC | CASSYLAGLHYEQYF
TRBD1 | NA | TRBJ2-7 | TRBV20-1 | TGCAGTGCTGCTCCGGGACAGGGGGCCCACGAGCAGTACTTC | CSAAPGQGAHEQYF
NA | few | TRBJ1-1 | TRBV20-1 | TGCAGTGCTAGAGATGTGGGCAGGGCCTCCAACCTTTTGAACACTGAAGCTTTCTTT | CSARDVGRASNLLNTEAFF
TRBD1 | few | TRBJ1-3 | TRBV6-1 | TGTGCCAGCAGTGCCACAGGGGGAGAAAACACCATATATTTT | CASSATGGENTIYF
TRBD1 | once | TRBJ2-1 | TRBV20-1 | TGCAGTGCCACAATCTGGGACAGGGGGTTTATCAATGAGCAGTTCTTC | CSATIWDRGFINEQFF
NA | NA | TRBJ1-5 | TRBV28 | TGTGCCAGCAGACAGGGACGGATCAATCAGCCCCAGCATTTT | CASRQGRINQPQHF
TRBD1 | NA | TRBJ1-1 | TRBV10-3 | TGTGCCATCAGTGAGGGACAGGTCTCTGAAGCTTTCTTT | CAISEGQVSEAFF
NA | NA | TRBJ2-5 | TRBV5-6 | TGTGCCAGCAGCTTGGCCGCGAGGGTCCCCCTTAAGGAGACCCAGTACTTC | CASSLAARVPLKETQYF
NA | NA | TRBJ2-5 | TRBV20-1 | TGCAGTGCTAGAGGTGTTCAGGCCGAGACCCAGTACTTC | CSARGVQAETQYF
TRBD1 | NA | TRBJ2-3 | TRBV29-1 | TGCAGCGTTAATGACAGGGCGATCGCAGATACGCAGTATTTT | CSVNDRAIADTQYF
NA | few | TRBJ2-5 | TRBV29-1 | TGCAGCGGGGGGACCGCGGAGGAGACCCAGTACTTC | CSGGTAEETQYF
NA | few | TRBJ2-1 | TRBV5-1 | TGCGCCAGCAGCTTAGCTACGCAGGGTACAGGTGAGCAGTTCTTC | CASSLATQGTGEQFF
NA | NA | TRBJ2-7 | TRBV24-1 | TGTGCCACCAGTGATTTTAAAGGCAGCTCCTACGAGCAGTACTTC | CATSDFKGSSYEQYF
NA | many | TRBJ2-3 | TRBV7-2 | TGTGCCAGCAGCTTAGCTAGTCTAGCAGGCACAGATACGCAGTATTTT | CASSLASLAGTDTQYF
TRBD2 | many | TRBJ2-3 | TRBV6-2/TRBV6-3 | TGTGCCAGCAGTTTACTAGCGGGAGGCAGAGATACGCAGTATTTT | CASSLLAGGRDTQYF
TRBD2 | few | TRBJ2-1 | TRBV7-2 | TGTGCCAGCAGCCGGGGACTAGCTCTGAACAATGAGCAGTTCTTC | CASSRGLALNNEQFF
TRBD2 | NA | TRBJ2-1 | TRBV27 | TGTGCCACCTCAACTAGCGGGAGATCCTACAATGAGCAGTTCTTC | CATSTSGRSYNEQFF
NA | few | TRBJ1-4 | TRBV12-3/TRBV12-4 | TGTGCCAGCAGTTTGGGCAGGTACAATGAAAAACTGTTTTTT | CASSLGRYNEKLFF
TRBD1 | NA | TRBJ2-2 | TRBV28 | TGTGCCAGCAGTGCCGGGACAGGGTGGATCGGGGAGCTGTTTTTT | CASSAGTGWIGELFF
NA | few | TRBJ2-3 | TRBV7-9 | TGTGCCAGCAGCTTAGCGGCGACTAGGGATACGCAGTATTTT | CASSLAATRDTQYF
NA | NA | TRBJ1-6 | TRBV6-2/TRBV6-3 | TGTGCCAGCAGGGCCGGGACTCTACGGGATTCACCCCTCCACTTT | CASRAGTLRDSPLHF
TRBD2 | few | TRBJ2-7 | TRBV11-2 | TGTGCCAGCAGCTTAGGGATGGACCTCGGGATGGCTAGCGGTGGGTACGAGCAGTACTTC | CASSLGMDLGMASGGYEQYF
NA | NA | TRBJ1-4 | TRBV5-5 | TGTGCCAGCAGCCCACTGAATAGACAGACAACTAATGAAAAACTGTTTTTT | CASSPLNRQTTNEKLFF
NA | few | TRBJ1-1 | TRBV4-1 | TGCGCCAGCAGCCAAGTCGAGACTGAAGCTTTCTTT | CASSQVETEAFF
NA | NA | TRBJ2-7 | TRBV6-5 | TGTGCCAGCAGTTCTCGGACAGAGCAGTACTTC | CASSSRTEQYF
NA | NA | TRBJ2-3 | TRBV11-2 | TGTGCCAGCAGCAGGACGGTAGTGTTAACAGATACGCAGTATTTT | CASSRTVVLTDTQYF